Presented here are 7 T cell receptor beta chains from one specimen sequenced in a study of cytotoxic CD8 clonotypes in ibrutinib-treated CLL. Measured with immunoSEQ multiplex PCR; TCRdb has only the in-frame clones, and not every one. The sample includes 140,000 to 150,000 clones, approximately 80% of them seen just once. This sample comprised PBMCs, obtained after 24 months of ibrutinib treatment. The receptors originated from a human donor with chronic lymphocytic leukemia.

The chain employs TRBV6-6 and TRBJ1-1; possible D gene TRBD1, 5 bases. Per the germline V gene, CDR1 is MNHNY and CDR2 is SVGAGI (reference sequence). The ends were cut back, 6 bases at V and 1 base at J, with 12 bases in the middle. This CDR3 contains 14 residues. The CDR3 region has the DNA TGTGCCAGCAGGGGAACGGGACGGAACACTGAAGCTTTCTTT. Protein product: CASRGTGRNTEAFF.

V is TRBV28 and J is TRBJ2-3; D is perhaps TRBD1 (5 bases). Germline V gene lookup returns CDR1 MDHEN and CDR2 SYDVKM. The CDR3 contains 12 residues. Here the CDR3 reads CGIGSGADTQYF. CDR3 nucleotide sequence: TGTGGGATCGGGTCTGGGGCCGATACGCAGTATTTT. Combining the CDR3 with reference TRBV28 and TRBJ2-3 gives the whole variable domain DVKVTQSSRYLVKRTGEKVFLECVQDMDHENMFWYRQDPGLGLRLIYFSYDVKMKEKGDIPEGYSVSREKKERFSLILESASTNQTSMYLCGIGSGADTQYFGPGTRLTVL.

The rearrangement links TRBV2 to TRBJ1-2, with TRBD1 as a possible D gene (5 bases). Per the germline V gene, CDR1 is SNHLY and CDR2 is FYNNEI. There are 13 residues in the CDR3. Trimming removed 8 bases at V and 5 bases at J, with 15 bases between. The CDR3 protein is CASPGERGYGYTF. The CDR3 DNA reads TGTGCCAGCCCGGGGGAGAGGGGATATGGCTACACCTTC.

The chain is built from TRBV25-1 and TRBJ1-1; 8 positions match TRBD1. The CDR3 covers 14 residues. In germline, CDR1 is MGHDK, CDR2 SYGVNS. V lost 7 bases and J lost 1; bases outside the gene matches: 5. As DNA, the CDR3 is TGTGCCAGCAATCCGACAGGGGCGAACACTGAAGCTTTCTTT. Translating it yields CASNPTGANTEAFF.

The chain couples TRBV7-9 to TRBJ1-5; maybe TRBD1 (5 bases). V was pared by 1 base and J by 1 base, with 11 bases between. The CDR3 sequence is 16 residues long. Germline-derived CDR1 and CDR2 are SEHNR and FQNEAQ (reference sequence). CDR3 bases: TGTGCCAGCAGCTTAGGGGCAGGGTACAGCAATCAGCCCCAGCATTTT. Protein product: CASSLGAGYSNQPQHF.

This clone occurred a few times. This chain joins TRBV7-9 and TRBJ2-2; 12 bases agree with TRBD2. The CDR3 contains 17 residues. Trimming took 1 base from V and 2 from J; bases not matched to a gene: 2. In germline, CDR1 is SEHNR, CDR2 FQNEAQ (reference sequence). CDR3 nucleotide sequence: TGTGCCAGCAGCTTAGGGACTAGCGGGGTAAACACCGGGGAGCTGTTTTTT. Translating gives CASSLGTSGVNTGELFF.

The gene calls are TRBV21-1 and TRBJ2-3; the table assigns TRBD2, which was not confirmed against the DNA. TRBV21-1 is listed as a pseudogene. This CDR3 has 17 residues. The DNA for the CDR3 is TGTGCCAGCAGCAAAGCGGATGAGGCTAGCGGGGATTGGTCGCAGTATTTT. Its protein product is CASSKADEASGDWSQYF.